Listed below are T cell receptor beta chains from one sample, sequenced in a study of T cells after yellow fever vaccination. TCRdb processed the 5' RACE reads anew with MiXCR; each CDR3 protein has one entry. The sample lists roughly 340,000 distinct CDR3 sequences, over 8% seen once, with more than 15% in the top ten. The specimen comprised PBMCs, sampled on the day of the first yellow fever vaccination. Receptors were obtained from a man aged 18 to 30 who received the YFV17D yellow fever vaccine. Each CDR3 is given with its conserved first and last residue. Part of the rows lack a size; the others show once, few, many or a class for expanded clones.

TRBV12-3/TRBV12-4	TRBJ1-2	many	CASSWDRENYGYTF
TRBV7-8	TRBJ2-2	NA	CASSSELAGELFF
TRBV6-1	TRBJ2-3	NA	CASRGGAFGTQYF
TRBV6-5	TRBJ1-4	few	CASSYSKSIRNEKLFF
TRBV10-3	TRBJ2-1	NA	CAISDADPVQFF
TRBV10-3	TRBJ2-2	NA	CATLGLTNTGELFF
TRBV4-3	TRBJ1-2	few	CASSQESATGRHGYTF
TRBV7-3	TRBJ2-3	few	CASSLGTAVTDTQYF
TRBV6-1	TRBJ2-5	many	CASRPTSGGLQETQYF
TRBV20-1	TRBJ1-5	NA	CSAGEGGRAYQPQHF
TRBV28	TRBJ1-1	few	CASSLPGVNTEAFF
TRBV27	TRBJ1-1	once	CSSSFGGSTEAFF
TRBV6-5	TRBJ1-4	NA	CASSYFTREKLFF
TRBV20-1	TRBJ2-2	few	CSATDRVLANTGELFF
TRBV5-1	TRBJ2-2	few	CASRGVANTGELFF
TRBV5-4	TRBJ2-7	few	CASSRTGRGSYEQYF
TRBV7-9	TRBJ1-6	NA	CASSLAAANSPLHF
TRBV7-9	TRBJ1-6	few	CASSSQGADNSPLHF
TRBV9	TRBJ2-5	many	CASSVGTSDQETQYF
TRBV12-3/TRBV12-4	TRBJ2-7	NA	CASSKQGTYEQYF
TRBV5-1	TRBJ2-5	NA	CASSLTTSGGETQYF
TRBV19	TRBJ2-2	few	CASSLPGNGELFF
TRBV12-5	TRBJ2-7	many	CASGLVVTPGSYEQYF
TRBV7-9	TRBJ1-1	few	CASSSQGGKNTEAFF
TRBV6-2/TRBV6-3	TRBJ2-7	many	CASKKMGTRGSAYEQYF
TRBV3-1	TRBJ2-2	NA	CTCSFKGPANTGELFF
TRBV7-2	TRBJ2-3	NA	CASTRGGTRDTQYF
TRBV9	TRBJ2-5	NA	CASSVSGRYQETQYF
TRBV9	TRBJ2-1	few	CASSVEQLALNNEQFF
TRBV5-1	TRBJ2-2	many	CASSPSTGGSGELFF
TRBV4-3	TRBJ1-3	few	CASSQEGSTSGNTIYF
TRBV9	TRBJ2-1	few	CASSARQGEVNEQFF
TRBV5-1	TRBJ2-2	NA	CASRDIAGELFF
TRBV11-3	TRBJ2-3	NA	CASSFGQDGTDTQYF
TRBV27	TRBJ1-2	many	CASSLAAGANYGYTF
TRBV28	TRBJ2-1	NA	CASSFSQINEQFF
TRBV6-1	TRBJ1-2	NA	CASTAWDGSYGYTF
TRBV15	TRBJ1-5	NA	CATSRDSNTGVGNQPQHF
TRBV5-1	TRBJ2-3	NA	CASSIAGEDTQYF
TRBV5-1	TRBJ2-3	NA	CASFASGGSHTQYF
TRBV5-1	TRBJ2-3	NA	CASSFGRVPDTQYF
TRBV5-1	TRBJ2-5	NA	CASGKGRRETQYF
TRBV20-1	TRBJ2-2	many	CSARKFANTGELFF
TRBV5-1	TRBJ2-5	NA	CASSSDGMKTQYF
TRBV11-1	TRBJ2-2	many	CASSLGRGFNTGELFF
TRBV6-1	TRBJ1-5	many	CASVWGASNQPQHF
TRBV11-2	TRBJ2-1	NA	CASSLDRTADSYNEQFF
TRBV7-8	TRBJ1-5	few	CASSLDGSQNQPQHF
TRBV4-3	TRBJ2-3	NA	CASSQDTAPWADTQYF
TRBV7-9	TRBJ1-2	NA	CASIIEPRGGGYTF
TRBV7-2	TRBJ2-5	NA	CASSLNRNRIGDETQYF
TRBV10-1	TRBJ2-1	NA	CASKNNPGPGQGSGGGSYNEQFF